This T cell receptor beta chain comes out of a study of monozygotic twins with inflammatory bowel disease. The template-switching step introduced UMIs that carried a 6-nucleotide sample barcode. TCRdb reanalyzed the 5' RACE reads, giving one entry per CDR3 protein sequence and no DNA. Its table records 200,000 to 250,000 distinct CDR3 sequences. The CDR3 has 17 residues. Germline V gene data show CDR1 as SGHVS and CDR2 as FQNEAQ. V is TRBV7-8 and J is TRBJ2-2; lacking DNA, the TRBD1 call made by TCRdb goes unchecked. Source material: blood. The clonotype comes from a human donor with ulcerative colitis or Crohn's disease, or a healthy co-twin of an affected twin (not recorded which). The CDR3 sequence is CASSVRVSGGSTGELFF.